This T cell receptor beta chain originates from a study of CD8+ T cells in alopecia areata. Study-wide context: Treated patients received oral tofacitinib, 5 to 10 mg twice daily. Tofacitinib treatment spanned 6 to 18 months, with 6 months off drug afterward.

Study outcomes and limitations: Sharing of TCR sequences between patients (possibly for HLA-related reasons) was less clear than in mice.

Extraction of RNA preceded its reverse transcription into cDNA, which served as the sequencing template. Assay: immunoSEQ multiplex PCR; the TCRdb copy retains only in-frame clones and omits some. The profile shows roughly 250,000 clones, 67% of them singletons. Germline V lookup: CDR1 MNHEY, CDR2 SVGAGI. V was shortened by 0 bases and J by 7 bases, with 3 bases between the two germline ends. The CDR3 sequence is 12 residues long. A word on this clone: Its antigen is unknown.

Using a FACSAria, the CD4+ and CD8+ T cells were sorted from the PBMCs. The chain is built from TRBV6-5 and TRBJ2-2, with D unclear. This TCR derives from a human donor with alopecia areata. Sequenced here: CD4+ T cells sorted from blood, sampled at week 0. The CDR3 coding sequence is TGTGCCAGCAGTTACTCGGTCGGGGAGCTGTTTTTT. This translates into CASSYSVGELFF.